Following are 5 T cell receptor beta chains from one sample sequenced in a study of CD8+ T cells in alopecia areata. The treatment denotes: oral pan-JAK inhibitor, 5-10 mg twice daily. Reverse transcribed after extraction, RNA yielded cDNA as the sequencing template. Clones were sequenced by immunoSEQ multiplex PCR, and TCRdb holds only the in-frame ones, with some missing. This table has 200,000 to 250,000 clones, under 75% appearing once. This sample comprised CD4+ T cells sorted from blood, obtained at week 4, from a patient treated with tofacitinib. The receptors shown here come from a human donor with alopecia areata.

This chain joins TRBV4-3 and TRBJ2-5; perhaps TRBD1 as D (6 bases). Germline V lookup: CDR1 LGHNA, CDR2 YSLEER. This CDR3 is 14 amino acids long. Trimming left V 3 bases short and J 1 base short, with 9 bases between. CDR3 coding DNA: TGCGCCAGCAGCCACGGACAGTCCCAAGAGACCCAGTACTTC. Its protein is CASSHGQSQETQYF.

The chain carries TRBV29-1 and TRBJ1-1; D possibly corresponds to TRBD1 (6 bases). V lost 6 bases, J lost 8 bases, and 19 bases lay in between. Germline V gene data show CDR1 as SQVTM and CDR2 as ANQGSEA. The CDR3 loop spans 13 amino acids. The DNA for the CDR3 is TGCAGCGTCTCTGAGACTATGACAGGAGAAGCTTTCTTT. This translates into CSVSETMTGEAFF.

This clone has more than one count but fewer than ten. The rearrangement joins TRBV19 to TRBJ1-1; possible D gene TRBD1, 6 bases. CDR1 is LNHDA and CDR2 is SQIVND in the germline V gene (reference sequence). Trimming left V 6 bases short and J 11 bases short, with 16 bases between. CDR3 size: 12 residues. In DNA form, the CDR3 reads TGTGCCAGTAGCCGTCTCGGGGACAAGGCTTTCTTT. Its protein is CASSRLGDKAFF.

Regarding this clone: Other DNA sequences in this sample translate to the same CDR3. This chain joins TRBV9 and TRBJ1-1, with TRBD1 identical over 9 bases. The CDR3 spans 15 residues. Unmatched junction bases numbered 2, after V lost 1 base and J lost 1 base. The germline CDR1 and CDR2 sequences are SGDLS and YYNGEE. This chain's CDR3 is CASSVKGQGNTEAFF. CDR3 DNA sequence: TGTGCCAGCAGCGTAAAGGGACAGGGGAACACTGAAGCTTTCTTT.

The CDR3 DNA is TGCGCCAGCAGCCCAGGCCAGGAGGGTACTGGCTACACCTTC. Its translation is CASSPGQEGTGYTF. The chain recombines TRBV5-1 with TRBJ1-2, with D hard to call. Between the trimmed V and J ends, which lost 4 bases and 7 bases, there was a span of 17 bases. The length of the CDR3 is 14 residues. Germline V gene data show CDR1 as SGHRS and CDR2 as YFSETQ.